These T cell receptor beta chains were read from a single sample in a study of T cell repertoires in cytomegalovirus infection. Using its own MiXCR run on the reads, TCRdb lists one record per CDR3 protein. This sample has some 680,000 distinct CDR3 sequences, with less than 40% found just once. The sequencing input was PBMCs. All receptors derive from a human donor in good health (CMV status not recorded). Some clones in this sample may be carry-over from other donors' samples. The CDR3 runs from the conserved cysteine through the conserved F or W. D genes are given only for firm matches. The size field is filled for only some rows; it gives once, few, many or a size class.

j_gene	v_gene	abundance	d_gene	CDR3nt	CDR3aa
TRBJ1-2	TRBV7-6	few	TRBD1	TGTGCCAGCAGCTTAGCAGGGGGCTTATCGGGCTATGGCTACACCTTC	CASSLAGGLSGYGYTF
TRBJ2-1	TRBV11-1	many	TRBD1	TGTGCCAGCAGCTTGAGCTGGGACAGCTGGTGGTTCTTC	CASSLSWDSWWFF
TRBJ2-6	TRBV4-1	few	-	TGCGCCAGCGGGGGGACCCCTGGGGCCAACGTCCTGACTTTC	CASGGTPGANVLTF
TRBJ2-7	TRBV12-3/TRBV12-4	-	TRBD1	TGTGCCAGCAGTCGCCGGGACAGGGCGGATTACGAGCAGTACTTC	CASSRRDRADYEQYF
TRBJ2-3	TRBV7-2	-	TRBD2	TGTGCCAGCAGCACCGGGCGGACTAGCGGGGGGACAAGAAATACGCAGTATTTT	CASSTGRTSGGTRNTQYF
TRBJ2-2	TRBV5-5	few	-	TGTGCCAGCAGCTTGGCCCTCTCTGGGGTCCGCACCGGGGAGCTGTTTTTT	CASSLALSGVRTGELFF
TRBJ1-5	TRBV18	-	TRBD1	TGTGCCAGCTCACTTGGGACAGAGTATCAGCCCCAGCATTTT	CASSLGTEYQPQHF
TRBJ2-5	TRBV28	-	TRBD2	TGTGCCAGCAGAACGTTAGCGGGGGGGGCCCAAGAGACCCAGTACTTC	CASRTLAGGAQETQYF
TRBJ1-5	TRBV20-1	-	TRBD1	TGCAGTGCTATACAGGGGCGAGGCAATCAGCCCCAGGATTTT	CSAIQGRGNQPQDF
TRBJ1-1	TRBV2	few	-	TGTGCCAGCAGTGAGAGGGGCACTGAAGCTTTCTTT	CASSERGTEAFF
TRBJ2-6	TRBV7-6	few	TRBD2	TGTGCCAGCAGCTTAGGCGGGGGGCAGTCTGGGGCCAACGTCCTGACTTTC	CASSLGGGQSGANVLTF
TRBJ2-1	TRBV4-2	-	TRBD2	TGTGCCAGCAGCCCCAGCGGGGGGGCCTGGGGTAGCTCCTACAATGAGCAGTTCTTC	CASSPSGGAWGSSYNEQFF
TRBJ2-3	TRBV3-1	-	-	TGTGCCAGCAGCCAAGATCTGGGGGGCGATACGCAGTATTTT	CASSQDLGGDTQYF
TRBJ2-5	TRBV28	-	-	TGTGCCAGCAGTTCCGACAGTCGTAGGCTAGCGCCAGATGGGGAGACCCAGTACTTC	CASSSDSRRLAPDGETQYF
TRBJ2-6	TRBV5-5	few	-	TGTGCCAGCAGCTACGAGGACGGGGATTTCTCTGGGGCCAACGTCCTGACTTTC	CASSYEDGDFSGANVLTF
TRBJ2-5	TRBV5-6	few	-	TGTGCCAGCAGCTTATCAGCGGAGCAAGAGACCCAGTACTTC	CASSLSAEQETQYF
TRBJ1-1	TRBV7-8	many	-	TGTGCCAGCAGCCCAGGACCGACGGCGAACACTGAAGCTTTCTTT	CASSPGPTANTEAFF
TRBJ1-1	TRBV6-1	-	-	TGTGCCAGCACTCGGGGGGTTTGGACTGAAGCTTTCTTT	CASTRGVWTEAFF